A single TCR beta chain is shown here with its context. This clone was detected once. The antigen it binds to is not known. Per-base quality was not reported, and no clone a single base away is much larger than it. Looking up the germline V gene yields CDR1 LGHNA and CDR2 YSLEER. The CDR3 starts with the cysteine, ends with the phenylalanine, and has 15 residues. Kept here is only the CDR3 DNA, which spans 45 bases and is read in frame from base 1. After removal of 1 base from V and 4 bases from J, the junction retains 5 bases not matched to a gene. The immunoSEQ Assay, a bias-controlled multiplex PCR, was used to amplify TCRbeta CDR3 regions from genomic DNA. Processing in the source paper ran as follows. The number of nucleated cells in each sample was estimated from the amplification of reference gene primers within the assay. To quantify the absolute abundance of each unique TCRbeta CDR3 rearrangement, sequence reads were collapsed and filtered. For each sample, productive Simpson clonality was calculated by taking the square root of Simpson's diversity index across productive rearrangements. Held by TCRdb, this immuneACCESS table contains in-frame sequences only and omits some clones. Under half of the omission traces to an unresolved V gene where checked; the cause of the rest is unknown. Clone size and the V and J calls come from that table; the DNA yielded D and trimming. This sample gives about 36,000 clones in total; about nine tenths of them show up just once. The leading ten clones occupy roughly 5% of the sample.

This record comes from a study of blood T cell repertoires in COVID-19 (TCRdb year 2020). Regarding the research as a whole: Samples covering the acute and convalescent phases of COVID-19 were provided by collaborators in the United States, Italy and Spain. The material from the prospective study consisted of cDNA or gDNA derived from T cells, B-cell-depleted T cells, or PBMCs. The dataset comprised deeply sampled blood TCRbeta repertoires from subjects exposed to, actively infected with, or recovered from COVID-19. The repertoires were released in a freely available public database meant as a resource for research on the immune response to SARS-CoV-2. Samples came from the ongoing ImmuneRACE study (first 160 participants) plus 1,254 subjects from 6 global collaborators. A de-identified subject ID, COVID-19 status, age in years and sex were almost always included in the sample metadata. HLA class I and class II types, where available, came from metadata supplied by the sample provider rather than from assay-based typing.

What the study reported, not specific to this receptor: How much clinical and demographic metadata was included differed by source and by participant, and the metadata was provided uncurated.

The collaborating institutions used their own protocols to collect whole blood in K2EDTA tubes. For TCRbeta analysis, collaborators shipped samples as frozen whole blood, isolated PBMCs, or DNA extracted from either of those sample types. The receptor was isolated from a human donor in a cohort sampled during active COVID-19. Rearrangement joined TRBV4-3 to TRBJ2-3, with 7 bases in between that match TRBD1. Sequencing was done on a sample of peripheral blood. This receptor carries the CDR3 CASSQGQGNPDTQYF. The DNA is as follows: TGCGCCAGCAGCCAAGGACAGGGAAATCCAGATACGCAGTATTTT.